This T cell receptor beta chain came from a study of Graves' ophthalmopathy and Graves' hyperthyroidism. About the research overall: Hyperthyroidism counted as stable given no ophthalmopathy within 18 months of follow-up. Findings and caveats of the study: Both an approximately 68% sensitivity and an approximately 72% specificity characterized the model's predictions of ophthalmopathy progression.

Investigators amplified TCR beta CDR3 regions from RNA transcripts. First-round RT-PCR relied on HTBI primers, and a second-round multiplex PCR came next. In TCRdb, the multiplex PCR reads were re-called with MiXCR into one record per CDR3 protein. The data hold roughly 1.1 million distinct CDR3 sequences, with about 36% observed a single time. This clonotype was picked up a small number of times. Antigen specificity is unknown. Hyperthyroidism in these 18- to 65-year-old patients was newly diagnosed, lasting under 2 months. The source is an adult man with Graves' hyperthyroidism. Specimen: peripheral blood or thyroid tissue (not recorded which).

CDR3 amino acids: CASSVERDAGYGYTF. CDR3 DNA sequence: TGTGCCAGCAGCGTAGAGAGGGACGCGGGCTATGGCTACACCTTC. The chain links TRBV9 to TRBJ1-2; maybe TRBD1 (5 bases). Germline V gene sequence: CDR1 SGDLS, CDR2 YYNGEE. The CDR3 covers 15 residues. With 0 bases removed from V and 4 bases from J, the gap between germline ends came to 13 bases.